This TCR beta chain was captured by sequencing in a study of vaccination and CD4 T cells after COVID-19. Across the study: SARS-CoV-2 had been detected by nasal swab PCR in convalescent patients; roughly nine were mild, one severe. For control cultures, the treatment was a CEFX pool, an HIV-1 Nef pool, or no peptide. Overlapping SARS-CoV-2, HCoV-NL63, HCoV-OC43 and HCoV-229E spike peptides were used to stimulate cells.

With the Oncomine TCR Beta short-read assay, DNA from cultured CD4+ T cells was sequenced. TCRdb reanalysed the PCR reads using MiXCR and keeps one entry per CDR3 protein. The table records some 8,100 distinct CDR3 sequences, about 50% of them present only once. Treatment meaning: roughly nine-day PBMC culture with coronavirus spike peptide pools or control peptides (ViraFEST assay). The CDR3 consists of 18 residues. The V and J ends lost 6 bases and 0 bases respectively, with 18 bases between them. This clonotype is termed large. Its antigen is not identified. Specimen: CD4+ T cells from blood, cultured in vitro. This TCR derives from a human donor who had recovered from COVID-19. This chain uses TRBV12-3 or TRBV12-4 with TRBJ1-6, with a possible D match to TRBD1 (5 bases). The CDR3 region is CASSRTGGGSSYNSPLHF. In DNA, the CDR3 is TGTGCCAGCAGCCGAACCGGGGGGGGAAGCTCCTATAATTCACCCCTCCACTTT.